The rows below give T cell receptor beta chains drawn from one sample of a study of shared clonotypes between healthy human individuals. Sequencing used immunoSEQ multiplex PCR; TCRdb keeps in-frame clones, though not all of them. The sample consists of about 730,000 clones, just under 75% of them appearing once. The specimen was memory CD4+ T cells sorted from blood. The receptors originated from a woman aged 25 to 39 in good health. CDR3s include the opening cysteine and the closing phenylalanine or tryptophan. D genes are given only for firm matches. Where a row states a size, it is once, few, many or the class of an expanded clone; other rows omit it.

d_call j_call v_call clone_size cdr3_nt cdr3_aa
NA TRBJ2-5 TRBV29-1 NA TGCAGCGTTGAAGATCTGCAGGGGAAGCAGTACTTC CSVEDLQGKQYF
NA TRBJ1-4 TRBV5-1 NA TGCGCCAGCAGCTTTAGAGACAGAGAAAAACTGTTTTTT CASSFRDREKLFF
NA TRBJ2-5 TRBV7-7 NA TGTGCCAGCAGCTTCACCGGGCCCAGGGCAGGGACCCAGTACTTC CASSFTGPRAGTQYF
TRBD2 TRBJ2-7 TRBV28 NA TGTGCCAGCAGACCCACTAGCGGGGGGTCCTACGAGCAGTACTTC CASRPTSGGSYEQYF
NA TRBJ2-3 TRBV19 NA TGTGCCAGTTCTGAGACAGGTTTTTACTCAGATACGCAGTATTTT CASSETGFYSDTQYF
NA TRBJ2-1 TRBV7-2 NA TGTGCCAGCAGCCCGGGCTCCTACAATGAGCAGTTCTTC CASSPGSYNEQFF
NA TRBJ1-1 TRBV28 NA TGTGCCAGCAGTACCCCGACCGGCCTGGCTCTCTTT CASSTPTGLALF
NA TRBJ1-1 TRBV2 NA TGTGCCAGCAGAGAAAGCTATATCACTGAAGCTTTCTTT CASRESYITEAFF
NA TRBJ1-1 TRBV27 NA TGTGCCAGCGGGAGAGTGAACACTGAAGCTTTCTTT CASGRVNTEAFF
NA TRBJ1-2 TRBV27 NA TGTGCCAGCAGTTCGCCGCAGGGGCCGCGTTTGGTCTACACCTTC CASSSPQGPRLVYTF
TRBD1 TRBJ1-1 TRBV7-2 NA TGTGCCAGCAGCAGAATCGGGACAGGGATTGAAGCTTTCTTT CASSRIGTGIEAFF
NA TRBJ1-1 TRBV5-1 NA TGCGCCAGCGGGGGACGAAAATCGGGCCGCCTTAACACTGAAGCTTTCTTT CASGGRKSGRLNTEAFF
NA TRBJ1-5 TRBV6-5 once TGTGCCAGCAGCCCACAGGGTGGAAGGCCCCAGCATTTT CASSPQGGRPQHF
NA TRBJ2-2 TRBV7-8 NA TGTGCCAGCAGCTCCTGGGGCGGGGAGCTGTTTTTT CASSSWGGELFF
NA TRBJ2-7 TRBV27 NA TGTGCCAGCAGAGTGCGGGTCTTGGCCTACGAGCAGTACTTC CASRVRVLAYEQYF